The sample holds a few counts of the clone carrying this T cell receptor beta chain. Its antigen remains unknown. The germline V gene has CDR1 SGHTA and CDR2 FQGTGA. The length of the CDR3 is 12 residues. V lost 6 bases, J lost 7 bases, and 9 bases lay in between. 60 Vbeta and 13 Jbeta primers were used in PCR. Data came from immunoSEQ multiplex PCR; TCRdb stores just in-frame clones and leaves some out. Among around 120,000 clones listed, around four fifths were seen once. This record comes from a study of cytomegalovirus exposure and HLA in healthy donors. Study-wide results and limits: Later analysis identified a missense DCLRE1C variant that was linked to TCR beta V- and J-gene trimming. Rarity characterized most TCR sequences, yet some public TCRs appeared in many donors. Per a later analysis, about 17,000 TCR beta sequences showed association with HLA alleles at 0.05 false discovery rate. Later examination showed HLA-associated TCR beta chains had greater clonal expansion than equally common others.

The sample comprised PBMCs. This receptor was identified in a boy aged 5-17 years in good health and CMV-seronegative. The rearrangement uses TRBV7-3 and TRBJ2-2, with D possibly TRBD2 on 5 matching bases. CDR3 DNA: TGTGCCAGCAGTATGGCGGGCGGGGAGCTGTTTTTT. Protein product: CASSMAGGELFF.